This record covers a single T cell receptor (beta chain). The data were obtained in a study of blood T cells in healthy people across ages. V dropped 8 bases and J dropped 7; count of bases not matched to a gene: 6. Germline V lookup: CDR1 DFQATT, CDR2 SNEGSKA (reference sequence). The CDR3 extends over 11 amino acids. The second PCR ran roughly 6 to 12 cycles with a sample-barcoded 5' primer and J-beta primers. TCRdb recomputed calls from the 5' RACE reads with MiXCR, one row per CDR3 protein. The sample has around 1.1 million distinct CDR3 sequences, roughly two fifths seen once. Source material: blood. The origin of this receptor is a man between 18 and 29 years old in good health. The rearrangement joins TRBV20-1 to TRBJ1-1, with TRBD1 matching over 8 bases. CDR3 DNA: TGCAGTCAGGGGACAGGTATTGAAGCTTTCTTT. Protein: CSQGTGIEAFF.